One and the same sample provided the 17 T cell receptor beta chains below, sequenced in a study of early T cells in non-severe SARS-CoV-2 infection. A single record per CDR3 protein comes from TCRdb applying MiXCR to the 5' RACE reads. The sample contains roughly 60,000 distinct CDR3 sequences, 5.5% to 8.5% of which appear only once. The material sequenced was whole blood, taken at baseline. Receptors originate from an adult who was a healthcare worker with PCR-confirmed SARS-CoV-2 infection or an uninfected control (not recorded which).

CDR3 sequence: CSVAPGTSYEQYF. As DNA, the CDR3 is TGCAGCGTCGCCCCTGGGACTTCCTACGAGCAGTACTTC. The rearrangement joins TRBV29-1 to TRBJ2-7; maybe TRBD2 (6 bases). The CDR3 has 13 amino acids. Trimming shortened V by 6 bases and J by 1 base, and 13 bases separated the two germline ends. Germline values: CDR1 SQVTM, CDR2 ANQGSEA.

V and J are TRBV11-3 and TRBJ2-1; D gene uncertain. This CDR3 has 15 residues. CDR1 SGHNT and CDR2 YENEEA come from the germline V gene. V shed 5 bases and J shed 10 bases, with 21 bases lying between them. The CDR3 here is CASSPGESERGEQFF. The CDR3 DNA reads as TGTGCCAGCAGCCCCGGAGAATCTGAGAGAGGAGAGCAGTTCTTC.

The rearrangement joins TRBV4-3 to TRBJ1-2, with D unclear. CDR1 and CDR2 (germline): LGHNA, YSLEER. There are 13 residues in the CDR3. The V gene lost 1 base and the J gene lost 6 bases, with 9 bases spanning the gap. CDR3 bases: TGCGCCAGCAGCCAAGGAGCCGGGGATGGCTACACCTTC. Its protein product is CASSQGAGDGYTF.

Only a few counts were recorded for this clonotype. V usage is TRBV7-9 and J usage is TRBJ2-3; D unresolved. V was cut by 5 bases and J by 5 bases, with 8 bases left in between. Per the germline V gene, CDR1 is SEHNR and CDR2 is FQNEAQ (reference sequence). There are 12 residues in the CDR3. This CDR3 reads CASSPTGDTQYF. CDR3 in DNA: TGTGCCAGCAGCCCTACGGGAGATACGCAGTATTTT.

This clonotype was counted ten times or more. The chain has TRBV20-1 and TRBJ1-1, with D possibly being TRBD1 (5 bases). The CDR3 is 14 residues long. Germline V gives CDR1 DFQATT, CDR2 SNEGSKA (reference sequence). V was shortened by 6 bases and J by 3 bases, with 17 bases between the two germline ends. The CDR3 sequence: CSARGEVGYTEAFF. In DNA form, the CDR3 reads TGCAGTGCAAGGGGTGAGGTAGGGTACACTGAAGCTTTCTTT.

CDR3 DNA: TGTGCCAGCAGAGGGACAGGGGCCACTGAAGCTTTCTTT. This encodes CASRGTGATEAFF. The gene calls are TRBV6-1 and TRBJ1-1; 10 bases match TRBD1. This CDR3 is 13 amino acids long. With 6 bases clipped from V and 4 bases from J, the junction kept 2 bases outside the gene matches. Germline-derived CDR1 and CDR2 are MNHNS and SASEGT.

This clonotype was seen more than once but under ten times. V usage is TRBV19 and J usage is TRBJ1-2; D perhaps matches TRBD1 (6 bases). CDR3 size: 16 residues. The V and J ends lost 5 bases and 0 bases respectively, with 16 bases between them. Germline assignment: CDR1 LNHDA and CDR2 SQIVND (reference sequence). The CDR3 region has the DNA TGTGCCAGTAGTGGGTGGGACACCGCCACTAACTATGGCTACACCTTC. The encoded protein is CASSGWDTATNYGYTF.

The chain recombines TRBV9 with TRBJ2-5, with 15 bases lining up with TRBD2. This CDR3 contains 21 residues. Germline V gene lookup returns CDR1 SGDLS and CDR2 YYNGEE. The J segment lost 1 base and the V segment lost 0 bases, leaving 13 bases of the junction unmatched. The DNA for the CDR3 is TGTGCCAGCAGCGTAGCTACCCCTGGACTAGCGGGGGGGGAGACCCAAGAGACCCAGTACTTC. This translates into CASSVATPGLAGGETQETQYF.

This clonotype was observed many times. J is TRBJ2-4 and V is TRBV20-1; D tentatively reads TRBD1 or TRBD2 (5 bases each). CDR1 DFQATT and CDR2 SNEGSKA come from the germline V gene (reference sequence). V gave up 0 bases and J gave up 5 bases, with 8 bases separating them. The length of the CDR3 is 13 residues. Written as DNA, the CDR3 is TGCAGTGCTAGAGAGATGGGACAAAACATTCAGTACTTC. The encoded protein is CSAREMGQNIQYF.

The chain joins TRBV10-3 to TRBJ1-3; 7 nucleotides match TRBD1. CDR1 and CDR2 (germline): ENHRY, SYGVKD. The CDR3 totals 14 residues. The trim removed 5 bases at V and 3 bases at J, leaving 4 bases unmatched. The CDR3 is CAISSGTDGNTIYF. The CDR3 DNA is TGTGCCATCAGTTCCGGGACAGATGGAAACACCATATATTTT.

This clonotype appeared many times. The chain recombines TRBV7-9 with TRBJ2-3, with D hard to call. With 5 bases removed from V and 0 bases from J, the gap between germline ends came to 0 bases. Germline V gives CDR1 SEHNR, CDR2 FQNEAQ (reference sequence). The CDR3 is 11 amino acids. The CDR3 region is CASSSTDTQYF. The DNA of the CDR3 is TGTGCCAGCAGCAGCACAGATACGCAGTATTTT.

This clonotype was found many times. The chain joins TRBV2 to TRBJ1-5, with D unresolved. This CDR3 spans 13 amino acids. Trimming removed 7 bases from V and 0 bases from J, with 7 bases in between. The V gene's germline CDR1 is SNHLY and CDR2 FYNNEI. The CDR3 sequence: CASKSDSNQPQHF. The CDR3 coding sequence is TGTGCCAGCAAGTCAGATAGCAATCAGCCCCAGCATTTT.

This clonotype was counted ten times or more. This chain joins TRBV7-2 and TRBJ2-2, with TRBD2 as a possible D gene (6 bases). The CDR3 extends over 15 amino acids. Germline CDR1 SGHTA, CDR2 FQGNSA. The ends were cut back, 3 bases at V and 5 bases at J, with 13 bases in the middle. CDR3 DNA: TGTGCCAGCAGCTTCATGGCTAGCGTAACCGGGGAGCTGTTTTTT. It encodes CASSFMASVTGELFF.

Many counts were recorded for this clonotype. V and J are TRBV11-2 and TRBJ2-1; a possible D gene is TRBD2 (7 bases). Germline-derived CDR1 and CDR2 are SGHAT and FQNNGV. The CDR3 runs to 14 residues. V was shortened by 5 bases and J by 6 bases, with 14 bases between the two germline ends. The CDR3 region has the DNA TGTGCCAGCAGCCGTTTGGGGGGGCCCAATGAGCAGTTCTTC. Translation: CASSRLGGPNEQFF. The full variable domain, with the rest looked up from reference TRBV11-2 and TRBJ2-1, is EAGVAQSPRYKIIEKRQSVAFWCNPISGHATLYWYQQILGQGPKLLIQFQNNGVVDDSQLPKDRFSAERLKGVDSTLKIQPAKLEDSAVYLCASSRLGGPNEQFFGPGTRLTVL.

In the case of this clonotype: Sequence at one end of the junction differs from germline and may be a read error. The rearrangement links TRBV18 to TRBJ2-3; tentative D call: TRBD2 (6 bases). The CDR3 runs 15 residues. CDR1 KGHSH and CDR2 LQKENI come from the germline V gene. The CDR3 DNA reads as TGTGCCAGCTCACCACCGGGGGACTTGGCAGATATGCAGTATTTT. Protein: CASSPPGDLADMQYF.

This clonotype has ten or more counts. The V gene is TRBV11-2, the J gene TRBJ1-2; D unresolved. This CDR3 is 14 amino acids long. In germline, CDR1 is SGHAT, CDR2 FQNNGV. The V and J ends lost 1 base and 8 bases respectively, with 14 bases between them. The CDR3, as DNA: TGTGCCAGCAGCTTAGTAGCACAGACGTACGGCTACACCTTC. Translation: CASSLVAQTYGYTF.

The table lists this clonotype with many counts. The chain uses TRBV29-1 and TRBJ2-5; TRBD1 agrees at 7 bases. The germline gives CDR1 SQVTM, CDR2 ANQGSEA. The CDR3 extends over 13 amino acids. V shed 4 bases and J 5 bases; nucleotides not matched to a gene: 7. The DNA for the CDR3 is TGCAGCGTTGGAGGGACAGAGGGGGAGACCCAGTACTTC. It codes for CSVGGTEGETQYF.